The 7 T cell receptor beta chains below all came from one sample that was sequenced in a study of cytomegalovirus exposure and HLA in healthy donors (dated by TCRdb to 2016 to 2017). The receptor library was made with the immunoSEQ multiplex PCR assay. For the multiplex PCR, a mixture combining 60 forward primers for TCR Vbeta segments and 13 reverse primers for TCR Jbeta segments was used. The source is immuneACCESS, and TCRdb retained only in-frame sequences with V and J called. Part of the clones is not carried over; for the studies checked, unresolved V genes explain less than half of this, and the remainder is unexplained. The table for this sample lists fewer than 130,000 clones; 60% to 85% of them were counted only once. The biggest ten clones account for roughly 5% of the sample. The specimen sequenced was PBMCs. All receptors come from a female donor in good health and CMV-seropositive.

The chain links TRBV5-1 to TRBJ2-7; 10 nucleotides match TRBD2. Germline V gives CDR1 SGHRS, CDR2 YFSETQ. The V and J ends lost 4 bases and 3 bases, in that order; junction bases with no gene match: 4. This CDR3 spans 14 amino acids. CDR3 sequence reads: CASSEAGGYYEQYF. CDR3 in DNA: TGCGCCAGCAGCGAAGCGGGGGGGTACTACGAGCAGTACTTC.

This chain connects TRBV5-1 to TRBJ1-4; D not certain. This CDR3 spans 16 amino acids. Trimming left V 5 bases short and J 4 bases short, with 18 bases between. In germline, CDR1 is SGHRS, CDR2 YFSETQ. The CDR3 sequence: CASSAGPRENNEKLFF. CDR3 DNA: TGCGCCAGCAGTGCCGGACCCCGGGAAAATAATGAAAAACTGTTTTTT. Drawing the rest from reference TRBV5-1 and TRBJ1-4, the complete variable domain is KAGVTQTPRYLIKTRGQQVTLSCSPISGHRSVSWYQQTPGQGLQFLFEYFSETQRNKGNFPGRFSGRQFSNSRSEMNVSTLELGDSALYLCASSAGPRENNEKLFFGSGTQLSVL.

The CDR3 sequence: CASSVGGSYGYTF. DNA of the CDR3: TGTGCCAGCAGCGTAGGAGGCAGCTATGGCTACACCTTC. The J gene is TRBJ1-2, the V gene TRBV9; D is undetermined. The V and J ends lost 0 bases and 4 bases respectively, with 7 bases between them. CDR1 SGDLS and CDR2 YYNGEE come from the germline V gene. The CDR3 covers 13 residues.

The V call is TRBV5-6, the J call TRBJ2-1; 7 bases match TRBD1. Per the germline V gene, CDR1 is SGHDT and CDR2 is YYEEEE. The CDR3 loop spans 12 amino acids. V gave up 0 bases and J gave up 14 bases; unmatched junction bases: 5. CDR3 protein: CASSLDSQGEFF. CDR3 coding DNA: TGTGCCAGCAGCTTGGACAGTCAGGGGGAGTTCTTC.

This chain connects TRBV5-4 to TRBJ1-1, with D tentatively TRBD1 (6 bases). Trimming cost V 8 bases and J 1 base, with 15 bases left between them. The CDR3 totals 14 residues. Germline CDR1 is SGHNT and CDR2 is YYREEE (reference sequence). CDR3 in DNA: TGTGCCAGTTCACGAGGGGGGGCGAACACTGAAGCTTTCTTT. This translates into CASSRGGANTEAFF.

This clone occurred a few times. The rearrangement links TRBV5-8 to TRBJ1-2, with D possibly being TRBD1 (5 bases). Per the germline V gene, CDR1 is SGHTS and CDR2 is YDEGEE. The CDR3 runs 14 residues. The V and J ends lost 1 base and 4 bases respectively, with 11 bases between them. The CDR3 DNA is TGTGCCAGCAGCTTGACAGGACGGGCCTATGGCTACACCTTC. Residues: CASSLTGRAYGYTF.

This clone is a singleton in its sample. The chain carries TRBV7-9 and TRBJ2-7; 10 bases line up with TRBD2. Germline V gene lookup returns CDR1 SEHNR and CDR2 FQNEAQ (reference sequence). This CDR3 contains 15 residues. J gave up 2 bases and V 8 bases, and 9 bases lay outside the gene matches. The CDR3 region is CASRRTSGDTYEQYF. In nucleotides, the CDR3 is TGTGCCAGCCGGCGGACTAGCGGAGATACCTACGAGCAGTACTTC.